The clone carrying this T cell receptor beta chain has only one observation. This entry belongs to a study of shared T cell receptors in the human thymus. The method was immunoSEQ multiplex PCR; TCRdb's version includes in-frame clones alone and lacks a portion of them. This sample carries 700,000 or so clones, approximately 85% of them seen once, and the ten largest clones take roughly 0.01%. The ends lost 7 bases at V and 1 base at J; junction bases unmatched: 20. The CDR3 has 20 amino acids. Germline assignment: CDR1 MNHEY and CDR2 SMNVEV (reference sequence). These data also formed part of another study, on human thymus T cells.

Sequencing input: thymocytes. The sequence came from a girl under two years old with a congenital heart defect. The rearrangement uses TRBV27 and TRBJ2-1, with 9 bases matching TRBD2. CDR3 residues: CASTKSGGHSMMGSYNEQFF. The CDR3 coding sequence is TGTGCCAGCACCAAAAGCGGGGGGCATAGCATGATGGGGTCCTACAATGAGCAGTTCTTC.